This T cell receptor beta chain derives from a study of cytomegalovirus exposure and HLA in healthy donors. Overall study results and limits: Association with HLA alleles at 0.05 false discovery rate was found for 16,951 TCR beta sequences in a later analysis. Solely CMV serostatus was available to characterize immune exposure. In a later analysis, a missense DCLRE1C variant was linked to TCR beta V- and J-gene trimming.

As for the donors, each was a healthy bone marrow donor. Primers for the PCR totalled 60 Vbeta and 13 Jbeta. Sequencing was performed with immunoSEQ multiplex PCR; in TCRdb, only in-frame clones are kept and a portion is missing. This sample yields about 110,000 clones, of which 74% are seen a single time; roughly 2.7% belongs to the top ten. About this clone itself: Antigen: not known.

Trimming cost V 0 bases and J 7 bases; bases outside gene matches: 4. From germline, CDR1 is LNHNV and CDR2 YYDKDF (reference sequence). The CDR3 sequence is 14 residues long. The sample comprised PBMCs. V usage is TRBV15 and J usage is TRBJ2-7; 9 bases are a match to TRBD1. The sequence derives from a man between 45 and 60 years old in good health and CMV-seropositive. The CDR3 region is CATSRDGTGREQYF. CDR3 DNA: TGTGCCACCAGCAGAGATGGGACAGGGCGTGAGCAGTACTTC.